The rows below give T cell receptor beta chains drawn from one sample of a study of cytotoxic CD8 clonotypes in ibrutinib-treated CLL. Profiled with immunoSEQ multiplex PCR; TCRdb holds only in-frame clones, not every one. The sample consists of about 160,000 clones, around 84% of them appearing once. The specimen was PBMCs, collected after 12 months of ibrutinib treatment. The receptors were gathered from a human donor with chronic lymphocytic leukemia. Each CDR3 is given with its conserved first and last residue. A D gene is named only where the DNA matches it firmly. Only some rows state a clone size, as once, few, many or a class for expanded clones.

CDR3aa	CDR3nt	d_gene	j_gene	v_gene	len	abundance
CASSLFFDYQPQHF	TGTGCCAGCAGTTTATTCTTCGATTATCAGCCCCAGCATTTT	.	TRBJ1-5	TRBV27	14	.
CASSLGTGANVLTF	TGCGCCAGCAGCTTGGGCACTGGGGCCAACGTCCTGACTTTC	.	TRBJ2-6	TRBV5-1	14	.
CASSYLGQTKFDALF	TGTGCCAGCAGTTACCTGGGACAGACAAAGTTCGATGCGCTCTTC	TRBD1	TRBJ2-1	TRBV6-6	15	.
CASTPAGGGQPQHF	TGTGCCAGCACCCCTGCGGGGGGCGGTCAGCCCCAGCATTTT	.	TRBJ1-5	TRBV6-5	14	.
CSVLDRGQETQYF	TGCAGCGTCCTGGACAGGGGGCAAGAGACCCAGTACTTC	TRBD1	TRBJ2-5	TRBV29-1	13	.
CASSSGETQYF	TGTGCCAGTAGTTCGGGAGAGACCCAGTACTTC	.	TRBJ2-5	TRBV19	11	.
CASSFLAGGQETQYF	TGTGCCAGCAGCTTCCTAGCGGGAGGTCAAGAGACCCAGTACTTC	TRBD2	TRBJ2-5	TRBV7-2	15	.
CASSFQVQETQYF	TGTGCCAGCAGCTTTCAGGTCCAAGAGACCCAGTACTTC	.	TRBJ2-5	TRBV5-4	13	once
CASSEGDYYGTTIYF	TGCGCCAGCAGTGAGGGGGATTACTACGGAACCACCATATATTTT	.	TRBJ1-3	TRBV10-2	15	.
CASSLDRGYEQYF	TGTGCCAGCAGTTTAGACAGAGGCTACGAGCAGTACTTC	.	TRBJ2-7	TRBV28	13	.